This section outlines one T cell receptor (beta chain) sequence together with its context. Antigen specificity is unknown. Possible read error: a much larger clone is one base away. The data originate from a study of T cells in Graves' hyperthyroidism and ophthalmopathy. From RNA transcripts, TCR beta CDR3 regions were amplified. Initially, a first-round RT-PCR of the TCR CDR3 employed the HTBI primer set. From the multiplex PCR reads, TCRdb called clonotypes with MiXCR, one entry per CDR3 protein. In the table there are roughly 570,000 distinct CDR3 sequences, 15% to 17% of which are singletons. Study findings and constraints: Prediction of ophthalmopathy progression came a median approximately 6.6 months pre-onset. Stable hyperthyroidism was separated from ophthalmopathy by a model based on 13 V-J features.

The authors deemed Graves' hyperthyroidism stable absent ophthalmopathy progression within 18 months. These patients, aged 18 to 65, had recently diagnosed hyperthyroidism lasting under 2 months. The receptor's source is a woman between 25 and 40 years old with Graves' hyperthyroidism. The sample taken for sequencing was blood.

The CDR3 protein is CASSLEGAHTEAFF. The CDR3 DNA sequence: TGTGCCAGCAGCTTAGAGGGGGCCCACACTGAAGCTTTCTTT. This chain uses TRBV7-3 with TRBJ1-1; 7 bases are shared with TRBD1. This CDR3 spans 14 amino acids. Per germline, CDR1 SGHTA and CDR2 FQGTGA. The trim removed 2 bases at V and 3 bases at J, leaving 3 bases unmatched.